Shown below are 27 T cell receptor beta chains from a single sample sequenced in a study of blood T cell repertoires in COVID-19. Assay used: immunoSEQ multiplex PCR; TCRdb lists only in-frame clones, some missing. The sample includes around 190,000 clones, 65% to 90% seen only once; the top ten take around 14%. Sequenced sample: peripheral blood. The receptors derive from a human donor in a cohort sampled during active COVID-19.

V and J are TRBV4-1 and TRBJ1-3; perhaps TRBD1 as D (5 bases). Per germline, CDR1 MGHRA and CDR2 YSYEKL. V dropped 4 bases and J dropped 4 bases, with 20 bases sitting between them. The CDR3 covers 17 residues. The CDR3 here is CASSLGLGPVLGNTIYF. The DNA of the CDR3 is TGCGCCAGCAGCCTCGGGCTGGGGCCAGTATTAGGAAACACCATATATTTT.

The gene calls are TRBV5-1 and TRBJ1-1, with 9 bases lining up with TRBD1. The CDR3 length is 15 residues. Looked up from germline, CDR1 is SGHRS and CDR2 is YFSETQ. Trimming removed 5 bases from V and 3 bases from J; junction bases left unmatched: 8. The CDR3 DNA reads TGCGCCAGCAGGAAGACAGGGGGTCGGGACACTGAAGCTTTCTTT. It specifies CASRKTGGRDTEAFF. The entire variable domain, with the rest obtained from reference TRBV5-1 and TRBJ1-1, is as follows: KAGVTQTPRYLIKTRGQQVTLSCSPISGHRSVSWYQQTPGQGLQFLFEYFSETQRNKGNFPGRFSGRQFSNSRSEMNVSTLELGDSALYLCASRKTGGRDTEAFFGQGTRLTVV.

The chain recombines TRBV9 with TRBJ2-5; 8 nucleotides agree with TRBD2. The CDR3 runs 19 residues. V lost 2 bases to trimming and J lost 4 bases; unmatched junction nucleotides: 19. Germline assignment: CDR1 SGDLS and CDR2 YYNGEE. CDR3 nucleotide sequence: TGTGCCAGCAGCGTCAACAGCAGACCGAGGGGTAGCGGGATAGAGACCCAGTACTTC. Translated: CASSVNSRPRGSGIETQYF.

The chain carries TRBV18 and TRBJ2-3; the match to TRBD2 covers 7 bases. V trimming: 2 bases; J trimming: 0 bases; junction bases outside the gene matches: 2. The V gene's germline CDR1 is KGHSH and CDR2 LQKENI. The CDR3 is 15 amino acids. The CDR3 sequence is CASSPSGASTDTQYF. As DNA, the CDR3 is TGTGCCAGCTCACCAAGCGGGGCCAGCACAGATACGCAGTATTTT.

This clone has just one count. V is TRBV5-6 and J is TRBJ1-5; no definite D call. The CDR3 extends over 14 amino acids. Between the trimmed V and J ends, which lost 1 base and 2 bases, there was a span of 7 bases. Germline lookup yields CDR1 SGHDT and CDR2 YYEEEE. CDR3 residues: CASSLQRGNQPQHF. For the CDR3, the DNA is TGTGCCAGCAGCTTGCAACGGGGCAATCAGCCCCAGCATTTT.

DNA of the CDR3: TGTGCCAGCAGCACACAGGGGGCCGGCAATCAGCCCCAGCATTTT. It yields the protein CASSTQGAGNQPQHF. The chain links TRBV28 to TRBJ1-5; 9 bases are shared with TRBD1. The trim removed 6 bases at V and 2 bases at J, leaving 5 bases unmatched. The CDR3 runs 15 residues. The germline gives CDR1 MDHEN, CDR2 SYDVKM.

The chain has TRBV5-6 and TRBJ2-4; no firm D call. Trimming removed 4 bases at V and 1 base at J, with 9 bases between. The CDR3 has 14 amino acids. CDR1 and CDR2 (germline): SGHDT, YYEEEE. The CDR3 region is CASSQEMAKNIQYF. DNA for the CDR3: TGTGCCAGCAGCCAAGAGATGGCCAAAAACATTCAGTACTTC.

This chain joins TRBV7-2 and TRBJ1-1; D gene uncertain. V was shortened by 6 bases and J by 1 base, with 9 bases between the two germline ends. The CDR3 has 13 residues. From germline, CDR1 is SGHTA and CDR2 FQGNSA. CDR3 coding DNA: TGTGCCAGCAGTTCGACACGGAACACTGAAGCTTTCTTT. This encodes CASSSTRNTEAFF.

The V gene is TRBV28, the J gene TRBJ1-5; no definite D call. Per the germline V gene, CDR1 is MDHEN and CDR2 is SYDVKM. The CDR3 has 15 residues. With 5 bases removed from V and 3 bases from J, the gap between germline ends came to 14 bases. CDR3 nucleotide sequence: TGTGCCAGCAGTCCCTGGAAGGGAGACAATCAGCCCCAGCATTTT. As protein: CASSPWKGDNQPQHF.

A single count supports this clone. The chain uses TRBV3-1 (or the pseudogene TRBV3-2) and TRBJ2-1, with TRBD2 matching over 10 bases. The CDR3 is 17 amino acids. Germline CDR1 reads LGHDT; CDR2 reads YNNKEL (reference sequence). J gave up 7 bases and V 0 bases, and 9 bases lay outside the gene matches. The DNA of the CDR3 is TGTGCCAGCAGCCAAGATCTAGGAGCGGGGGGGTTAAATGAGCAGTTCTTC. This gives the protein CASSQDLGAGGLNEQFF.

The chain combines TRBV5-4 with TRBJ2-1, with D unclear. V lost 1 base, J lost 0 bases, and 8 bases lay in between. CDR3 length: 15 residues. The germline gives CDR1 SGHNT, CDR2 YYREEE (reference sequence). The CDR3 sequence: CASSLLQSSYNEQFF. In DNA, the CDR3 is TGTGCCAGCAGCTTGCTACAGAGCTCCTACAATGAGCAGTTCTTC.

The chain uses TRBV21-1 and TRBJ2-1; TRBD2 was called by the table and not checked on the DNA. TRBV21-1 is listed as a pseudogene. The CDR3 covers 13 residues. CDR3 loop: CASSTPPEGEQFF. CDR3 nucleotide sequence: TGTGCCAGCAGCACCCCTCCCGAGGGTGAGCAGTTCTTC.

The CDR3 bases are TGCGCCAGCAGCCAGGGAGGAAACTCCGCTGAAGCTTTCTTT. Its protein is CASSQGGNSAEAFF. V and J are TRBV4-1 and TRBJ1-1; D gene ambiguous. Germline V gene lookup returns CDR1 MGHRA and CDR2 YSYEKL. The CDR3 contains 14 residues. V was shortened by 3 bases and J by 6 bases, with 14 bases between the two germline ends.

This clone was detected only once. The V and J genes are TRBV18 and TRBJ2-1; 11 bases agree with TRBD2. The CDR3 runs to 19 residues. CDR1 and CDR2 (germline): KGHSH, LQKENI. Germline trimming cut 3 bases from V and 3 bases from J; bases unmatched to any gene: 13. CDR3 coding DNA: TGTGCCAGCTCACCGTTACTAGCGGGAGTCGGGGAGGGCTACAATGAGCAGTTCTTC. It translates to CASSPLLAGVGEGYNEQFF.

This chain connects TRBV23-1 to TRBJ1-5; 12 bases align to TRBD1. Being an ORF, TRBV23-1 has a function that is uncertain. V gave up 4 bases and J gave up 2 bases; unmatched junction bases: 9. The CDR3 totals 18 residues. DNA of the CDR3: TGCGCCAGCAGTCCCCGGGACAGGGGGCCTCGAGGCAATCAGCCCCAGCATTTT. Its translation is CASSPRDRGPRGNQPQHF.

The chain couples TRBV10-1 to TRBJ2-1; maybe TRBD2 (5 bases). The V and J ends lost 3 bases and 3 bases respectively, with 12 bases between them. The germline gives CDR1 WNHNN, CDR2 SYGVQD (reference sequence). This CDR3 comprises 15 residues. DNA of the CDR3: TGCGCCAGCAGTGACAGCCGGGAACTCTACAATGAGCAGTTCTTC. Its translation is CASSDSRELYNEQFF.

The V and J genes are TRBV19 and TRBJ1-5; 8 nucleotides match TRBD1. CDR1 is LNHDA, CDR2 SQIVND, per germline (reference sequence). The CDR3 is 14 residues long. Trimming removed 5 bases from V and 4 bases from J; junction bases left unmatched: 4. CDR3 coding DNA: TGTGCCAGTAGTCTAGGACAGGGAAATCAGCCCCAGCATTTT. This sequence encodes CASSLGQGNQPQHF.

This rearrangement joins TRBV10-2 to TRBJ2-7, with 10 bases that match TRBD2. The CDR3 covers 14 residues. The germline CDR1 and CDR2 sequences are WSHSY and SAAADI. V dropped 7 bases and J dropped 3; count of bases not matched to a gene: 6. The CDR3 coding sequence is TGCGCCAGCAAGGGAGCGGGAGGGTTCTACGAGCAGTACTTC. Translated, it gives CASKGAGGFYEQYF.

The V and J genes are TRBV2 and TRBJ2-1, with TRBD2 as a possible D gene (6 bases). CDR1 and CDR2 from the germline V gene are SNHLY and FYNNEI. This CDR3 has 15 residues. The V end lost 2 bases, the J end lost 8 bases, and 16 bases lay between the germline ends. CDR3 residues: CASSERRDRMDEQFF. CDR3 nucleotides: TGTGCCAGCAGTGAAAGGCGGGATCGGATGGATGAGCAGTTCTTC.

The chain joins TRBV27 to TRBJ1-2; a weak D match, TRBD1 (5 bases). The V and J ends lost 6 bases and 5 bases respectively, with 13 bases between them. CDR1 and CDR2 from the germline V gene are MNHEY and SMNVEV (reference sequence). The CDR3 extends over 13 amino acids. CDR3 in amino acids: CASSLPGGYGYTF. The CDR3 nucleotides are TGTGCCAGCAGCCTCCCGGGGGGGTATGGCTACACCTTC.

This chain uses TRBV7-2 with TRBJ1-6; TRBD1 agrees at 8 bases. Trimming removed 5 bases from V and 3 bases from J; junction bases left unmatched: 6. This CDR3 spans 16 amino acids. The germline V gene encodes CDR1 SGHTA and CDR2 FQGNSA. CDR3 in amino acids: CASSPQGAFYNSPLHF. The CDR3 region has the DNA TGTGCCAGCAGCCCCCAGGGGGCCTTCTATAATTCACCCCTCCACTTT.

This clone was seen only once. The chain joins TRBV3-1 (or the pseudogene TRBV3-2) to TRBJ2-2; 14 bases are a match to TRBD2. The V and J ends lost 0 bases and 6 bases, in that order; junction bases with no gene match: 9. There are 19 residues in the CDR3. Germline V gives CDR1 LGHDT, CDR2 YNNKEL (reference sequence). CDR3 DNA sequence: TGTGCCAGCAGCCAAGATAAGGGACTAGCGGGAGCGGGTTCCGGGGAGCTGTTTTTT. Translated: CASSQDKGLAGAGSGELFF.

The chain uses TRBV3-1 (or the pseudogene TRBV3-2) and TRBJ2-1; D perhaps matches TRBD1 (6 bases). Germline assignment: CDR1 LGHDT and CDR2 YNNKEL (reference sequence). The CDR3 length is 16 residues. V was cut by 4 bases and J by 3 bases, with 16 bases left in between. The CDR3 region is CASSRPEGVGYNEQFF. DNA of the CDR3: TGTGCCAGCAGCCGCCCAGAGGGGGTGGGCTACAATGAGCAGTTCTTC.

The rearrangement joins TRBV5-1 to TRBJ2-5; TRBD1 agrees at 8 bases. In germline, CDR1 is SGHRS, CDR2 YFSETQ. This CDR3 is built from 16 residues. V was clipped by 0 bases and J by 3 bases; unmatched bases: 7. The CDR3 protein is CASSLAGQGSKETQYF. The CDR3 region has the DNA TGCGCCAGCAGCTTGGCCGGACAGGGATCCAAAGAGACCCAGTACTTC.

V gene TRBV29-1 combines with J gene TRBJ2-2, with TRBD1 matching over 8 bases. This CDR3 region has 15 residues. CDR1 SQVTM and CDR2 ANQGSEA come from the germline V gene. The ends lost 6 bases at V and 1 base at J; junction bases unmatched: 7. The DNA of the CDR3 is TGCAGCGTCACACCGACAGGGGAGAACACCGGGGAGCTGTTTTTT. Residues: CSVTPTGENTGELFF.

The V and J genes are TRBV4-1 and TRBJ2-6; tentatively, D is TRBD1 (6 bases). V dropped 4 bases and J dropped 1 base, with 14 bases sitting between them. Germline CDR1 and CDR2: MGHRA and YSYEKL. The CDR3 contains 17 residues. The CDR3 here is CASSLPGQRSGANVLTF. DNA of the CDR3: TGCGCCAGCAGCCTTCCGGGACAACGATCTGGGGCCAACGTCCTGACTTTC.

V and J are TRBV12-5 and TRBJ1-1, with 7 nucleotides matching TRBD1. The J segment lost 4 bases and the V segment lost 5 bases, leaving 10 bases of the junction unmatched. Germline V lookup: CDR1 LGHNT, CDR2 FRNRAP. The CDR3 spans 15 residues. The DNA of the CDR3 is TGTGCTAGTGGTATAACAGGGGAACGGAGCACTGAAGCTTTCTTT. The encoded protein is CASGITGERSTEAFF.